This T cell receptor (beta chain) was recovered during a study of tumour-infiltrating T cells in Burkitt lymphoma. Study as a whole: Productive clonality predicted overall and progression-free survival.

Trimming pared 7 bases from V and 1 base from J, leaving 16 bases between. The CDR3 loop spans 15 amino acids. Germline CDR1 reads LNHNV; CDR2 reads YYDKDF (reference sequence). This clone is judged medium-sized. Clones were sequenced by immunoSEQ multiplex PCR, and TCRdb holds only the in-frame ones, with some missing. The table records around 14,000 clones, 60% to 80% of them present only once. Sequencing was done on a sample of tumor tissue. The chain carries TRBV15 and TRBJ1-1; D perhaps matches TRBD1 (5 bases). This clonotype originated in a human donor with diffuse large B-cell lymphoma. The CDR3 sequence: CATTVRRGKNTEAFF. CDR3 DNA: TGTGCCACCACAGTCCGCCGGGGCAAGAACACTGAAGCTTTCTTT.